Shown below are 8 T cell receptor beta chains from a single sample sequenced in a study of blood T cell repertoires in COVID-19. Produced via immunoSEQ multiplex PCR; TCRdb's table is partial and in-frame only. Counted here are 300,000 to 450,000 clones, roughly 90% occurring once; the ten biggest clones make up under 4%. The sequenced sample was peripheral blood. Receptors were obtained from a woman in her twenties or thirties with COVID-19, enrolled during active disease.

The rearrangement joins TRBV7-9 to TRBJ1-2; TRBD1 is a possible D gene (5 bases). V shed 2 bases and J shed 5 bases, with 12 bases lying between them. CDR3 length: 14 amino acids. Looked up from germline, CDR1 is SEHNR and CDR2 is FQNEAQ (reference sequence). The CDR3: CASSLPSGGYGYTF. The CDR3 bases are TGTGCCAGCAGCTTACCCTCCGGGGGGTATGGCTACACCTTC.

The chain couples TRBV10-3 to TRBJ1-1, with no clear D. CDR1 and CDR2 from the germline V gene are ENHRY and SYGVKD. V gave up 10 bases and J gave up 1 base, with 10 bases separating them. This CDR3 comprises 12 residues. This CDR3 is CATGPRNTEAFF. As DNA, the CDR3 is TGTGCCACAGGCCCGAGGAACACTGAAGCTTTCTTT.

The chain links TRBV19 to TRBJ1-5; tentative D call: TRBD1 (5 bases). Germline V gene lookup returns CDR1 LNHDA and CDR2 SQIVND (reference sequence). This CDR3 comprises 16 residues. Deletions cut 5 bases from V and 0 bases from J, with 14 bases between. The CDR3 sequence: CASSLGGPNSNQPQHF. CDR3 coding DNA: TGTGCCAGTAGTCTGGGGGGACCAAATAGCAATCAGCCCCAGCATTTT.

The chain employs TRBV24-1 and TRBJ1-5, with 8 positions matching TRBD1. V lost 3 bases, J lost 0 bases, and 15 bases stayed unmatched. Germline CDR1 reads KGHDR; CDR2 reads SFDVKD. The CDR3 totals 20 residues. For the CDR3, the DNA is TGTGCCACCAGTGATCCGGCGGCAGGGGGCGCGATAGGTAGCAATCAGCCCCAGCATTTT. It specifies CATSDPAAGGAIGSNQPQHF.

This chain links TRBV6-1 with TRBJ1-2; D is possibly TRBD1 (5 bases). Between the trimmed V and J ends, which lost 1 base and 9 bases, there was a span of 18 bases. Germline V CDR1 and CDR2: MNHNS, SASEGT. CDR3 length equals 15 residues. CDR3 in DNA: TGTGCCAGCAGTGAAGGTAATGGGCAGGGAAAGAGCTACACCTTC. Translated, it gives CASSEGNGQGKSYTF.

The chain couples TRBV10-3 to TRBJ2-3; weak D call: TRBD1 (6 bases). Germline CDR1 is ENHRY and CDR2 is SYGVKD. The V end was cut by 8 bases, the J end by 0 bases, with 12 bases between. The length of the CDR3 is 14 residues. The CDR3 DNA sequence: TGTGCCATCGAACAGGGAACTAGCACAGATACGCAGTATTTT. It specifies CAIEQGTSTDTQYF.

This clone was counted a single time. This chain links TRBV21-1 with TRBJ2-7; the D call of TRBD1 is as the table states it, not checked on the DNA. TRBV21-1 is flagged as a pseudogene. This CDR3 region has 15 residues. The DNA for the CDR3 is TGTGCCAGCAGCAAAAGGACAGGGGGGTCCTACGAGCAGTACGTC. It codes for CASSKRTGGSYEQYV.

Only a few counts were recorded for this clone. The chain recombines TRBV10-2 with TRBJ1-1, with D uncertain. The CDR3 has 15 residues. Germline CDR1 and CDR2: WSHSY and SAAADI. Trimming took off 4 bases at V and 2 bases at J, with 14 bases between the two ends. The CDR3 protein is CASSAGGRDNTEAFF. In DNA form, the CDR3 reads TGCGCCAGCAGTGCGGGTGGACGGGATAACACTGAAGCTTTCTTT.